Sequencing of this T cell receptor beta chain was carried out in a study of blood T cell repertoires in COVID-19. On the study more broadly: PBMCs, B-cell-depleted T cells, or T cells provided the cDNA or gDNA that made up the material.

In the study's own analysis: Amplified reference gene primers provided the basis for estimating nucleated cell counts. The data were produced by immunoSEQ multiplex PCR, yet TCRdb's version contains in-frame clones alone and is incomplete. The V and J calls and clone size come from that table; D and trimming were worked out from the DNA. The sample holds some 98,000 clones; approximately 84% are singletons and the top ten take roughly 10%. The V gene end was trimmed by 5 bases and the J gene end by 6 bases; junction bases not matched to a gene: 8. This CDR3 region has 14 residues. Germline V gene sequence: CDR1 SGHTA, CDR2 FQGNSA.

The clonotype originates from a man aged 65 to 79 with acute or convalescent COVID-19. The V gene is TRBV7-2, the J gene TRBJ1-1; 8 nucleotides agree with TRBD1. Sequenced input: peripheral blood. This CDR3 reads CASSRPDRVAEAFF. In nucleotides, the CDR3 is TGTGCCAGCAGCCGTCCGGACAGGGTGGCTGAAGCTTTCTTT.